A selection of T cell receptor beta chains follows, all from one sample in a study of T cells in Graves' hyperthyroidism and ophthalmopathy. TCRdb re-derived calls from the multiplex PCR reads in MiXCR, one entry per CDR3 protein. The sample has more than 300,000 distinct CDR3 sequences; about 18% are singletons. Sample: blood. The receptors come from a woman in her thirties with Graves' hyperthyroidism that later progressed to Graves' ophthalmopathy. The CDR3 runs from the conserved cysteine through the conserved F or W. The order of the fields is CDR3 length, D gene, clone size, J gene, V gene, CDR3 protein. A D gene is named only where the DNA matches it firmly. Size tells how often a clone was seen (once, few, many) or the class of an expanded clone, and some rows leave it out.

15 . . TRBJ1-5 TRBV4-1 CASSQDKGENQPQHF
15 . many TRBJ2-1 TRBV7-8 CASTPRGVVYNEQFF
17 TRBD2 few TRBJ2-5 TRBV2 CASSEIVASGDQETQYF
16 TRBD1 . TRBJ1-2 TRBV5-1 CASSPGQGAAWDGYTF
13 . many TRBJ2-1 TRBV28 CASSRGFLNEQFF
15 TRBD2 few TRBJ2-1 TRBV20-1 CSAVDRTSGHNEQFF
12 TRBD1 . TRBJ2-2 TRBV2 CASGGTGRELFF
12 . many TRBJ1-2 TRBV19 CASSKGNRGYTF
17 . many TRBJ1-2 TRBV10-3 CAISERQGRGILYGYTF
13 . many TRBJ2-7 TRBV28 CASSLRAGDEQYF
14 . . TRBJ2-3 TRBV20-1 CSASGGAETDTQYF
12 . many TRBJ2-7 TRBV2 CASSRETYEQYF
15 TRBD2 few TRBJ2-3 TRBV15 CATSSSGSNADTQYF
13 . . TRBJ1-1 TRBV6-1 CASSEIRGTEAFF
14 TRBD2 many TRBJ2-1 TRBV27 CASSLRTRRNEQFF
14 . many TRBJ1-6 TRBV28 CASTPPGRPSTLHF
10 . . TRBJ2-1 TRBV9 CASGTNEQFF
15 TRBD1 few TRBJ2-7 TRBV20-1 CSARVGGRPRDEQYF
16 TRBD2 few TRBJ2-2 TRBV5-1 CASSTSGGATTGELFF
12 . many TRBJ2-2 TRBV28 CASSYQGGELFF
13 TRBD1 many TRBJ2-1 TRBV27 CASSPWTGVEQFF
13 . many TRBJ2-1 TRBV30 CAWSPAGNAGKFF
18 TRBD2 many TRBJ2-1 TRBV29-1 CSVALLGLAGGSYNEQFF
15 TRBD1 . TRBJ1-1 TRBV28 CASSLPRQGLAEAFF
13 TRBD2 few TRBJ2-1 TRBV29-1 CSVTGLAESEQFF
15 . . TRBJ1-5 TRBV4-1 CASSPRWGAGQPQHF
17 TRBD1 many TRBJ2-3 TRBV6-1 CASSEEAGGRSTDTQYF
17 TRBD2 . TRBJ2-1 TRBV30 CAWSVSRISGSQNEQFF
13 . many TRBJ1-5 TRBV20-1 CSASFTDNQPQHF
17 . many TRBJ2-7 TRBV28 CASSSPVLTGNLNEQYF
15 . many TRBJ2-2 TRBV28 CASSSGTAPTGELFF
14 . many TRBJ1-1 TRBV7-8 CASSLATMNTEAFF
13 TRBD1 many TRBJ2-7 TRBV28 CASSLGTGDEQYF
13 . many TRBJ2-7 TRBV28 CASGRGDVYEQYF
16 TRBD1 many TRBJ2-3 TRBV11-2 CASSAWTGNSADTQYF
15 . many TRBJ1-2 TRBV28 CASSRYGQPNYGYTF
18 TRBD2 . TRBJ2-1 TRBV7-9 CASSAWDTGTSGSTEQFF
13 . many TRBJ1-1 TRBV19 CASSKGLDTEAFF
15 . many TRBJ2-5 TRBV28 CASSLRDANQETQYF
13 . . TRBJ2-7 TRBV28 CASSLGGLYEQYF
12 . many TRBJ1-5 TRBV7-8 CASSSRGQPQHF
13 . many TRBJ1-6 TRBV5-1 CASSFEGDSPLHF
15 TRBD1 many TRBJ1-2 TRBV28 CASSSPGTGLYGYTF
16 TRBD1 many TRBJ2-5 TRBV5-4 CASSSSTRTGEETQYF
14 . many TRBJ2-1 TRBV2 CASSSRATYNEQFF
14 TRBD2 many TRBJ2-5 TRBV11-2 CASSWERGLETQYF
15 . once TRBJ2-1 TRBV4-1 CASSQEGRQYNEQFF
16 TRBD1 many TRBJ2-7 TRBV19 CASSILRTGGLDEQYF
14 . . TRBJ2-2 TRBV5-1 CASSFGGPTGELFF
15 . . TRBJ2-3 TRBV13 CASSYFGVWGDTQYF
14 TRBD2 many TRBJ2-5 TRBV12-3/TRBV12-4 CASSLARLAGNQYF
12 . many TRBJ2-3 TRBV30 CAWVAEADTQYF
14 . many TRBJ2-6 TRBV5-1 CASSLVLGANVLTF